This T cell receptor beta chain came from a study of early T cells in non-severe SARS-CoV-2 infection. Germline V gene sequence: CDR1 SQVTM, CDR2 ANQGSEA. The V and J ends lost 7 bases and 1 base respectively, with 13 bases between them. The CDR3 runs to 13 residues. This clonotype was detected ten times or more. From the 5' RACE reads, TCRdb called clonotypes with MiXCR, one entry per CDR3 protein. The table includes about 59,000 distinct CDR3 sequences, roughly an eighth detected once. Here the sequenced sample was whole blood, taken at baseline. The V and J genes are TRBV29-1 and TRBJ1-1, with a tentative D call TRBD1 (5 bases). This TCR derives from an adult who was a healthcare worker with PCR-confirmed SARS-CoV-2 infection or an uninfected control (not recorded which). The CDR3 loop is CSAFGHQNTEAFF. In nucleotides, the CDR3 is TGCAGCGCTTTTGGACACCAGAACACTGAAGCTTTCTTT.